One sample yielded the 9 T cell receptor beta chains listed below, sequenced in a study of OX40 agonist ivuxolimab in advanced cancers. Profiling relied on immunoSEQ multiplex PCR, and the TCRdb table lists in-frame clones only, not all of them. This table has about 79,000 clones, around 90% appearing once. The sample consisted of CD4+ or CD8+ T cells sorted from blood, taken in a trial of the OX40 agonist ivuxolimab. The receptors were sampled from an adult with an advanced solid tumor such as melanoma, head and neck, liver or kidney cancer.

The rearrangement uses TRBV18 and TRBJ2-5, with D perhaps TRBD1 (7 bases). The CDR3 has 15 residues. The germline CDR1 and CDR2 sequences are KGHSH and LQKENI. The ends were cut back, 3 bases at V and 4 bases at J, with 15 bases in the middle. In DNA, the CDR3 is TGTGCCAGCTCACCCTGGGCAGGGGGAGGAGAGACCCAGTACTTC. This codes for CASSPWAGGGETQYF. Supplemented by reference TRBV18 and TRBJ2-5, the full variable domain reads NAGVMQNPRHLVRRRGQEARLRCSPMKGHSHVYWYRQLPEEGLKFMVYLQKENIIDESGMPKERFSAEFPKEGPSILRIQQVVRGDSAAYFCASSPWAGGGETQYFGPGTRLLVL.

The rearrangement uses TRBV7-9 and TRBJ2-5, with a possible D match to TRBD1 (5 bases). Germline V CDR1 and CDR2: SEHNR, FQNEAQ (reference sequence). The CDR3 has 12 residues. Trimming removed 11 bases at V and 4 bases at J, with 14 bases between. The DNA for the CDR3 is TGTGCCGGTCCCAGGGTTCGAGAGACCCAGTACTTC. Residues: CAGPRVRETQYF. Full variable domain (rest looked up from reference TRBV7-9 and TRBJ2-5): DTGVSQNPRHKITKRGQNVTFRCDPISEHNRLYWYRQTLGQGPEFLTYFQNEAQLEKSRLLSDRFSAERPKGSFSTLEIQRTEQGDSAMYLCAGPRVRETQYFGPGTRLLVL.

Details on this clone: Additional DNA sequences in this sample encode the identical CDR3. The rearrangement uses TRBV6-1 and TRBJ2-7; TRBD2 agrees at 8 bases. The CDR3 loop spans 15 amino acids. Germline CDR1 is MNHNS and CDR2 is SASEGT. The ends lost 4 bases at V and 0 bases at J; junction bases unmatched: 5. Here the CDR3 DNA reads TGTGCCAGCAGTGTATCAACTAGCGGCTCCTACGAGCAGTACTTC. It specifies CASSVSTSGSYEQYF.

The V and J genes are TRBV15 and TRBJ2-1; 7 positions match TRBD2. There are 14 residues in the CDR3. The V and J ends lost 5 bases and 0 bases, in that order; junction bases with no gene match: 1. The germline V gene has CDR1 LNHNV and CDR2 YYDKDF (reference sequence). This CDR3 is CATSGGSSYNEQFF. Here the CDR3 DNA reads TGTGCCACCAGCGGCGGGAGCTCCTACAATGAGCAGTTCTTC.

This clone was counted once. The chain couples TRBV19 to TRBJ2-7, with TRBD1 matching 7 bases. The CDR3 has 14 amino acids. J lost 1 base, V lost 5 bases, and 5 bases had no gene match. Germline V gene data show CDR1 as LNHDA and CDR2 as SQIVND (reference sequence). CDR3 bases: TGTGCCAGTAGTCCCGGACAGGTTTCCTACGAGCAGTACTTC. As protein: CASSPGQVSYEQYF.

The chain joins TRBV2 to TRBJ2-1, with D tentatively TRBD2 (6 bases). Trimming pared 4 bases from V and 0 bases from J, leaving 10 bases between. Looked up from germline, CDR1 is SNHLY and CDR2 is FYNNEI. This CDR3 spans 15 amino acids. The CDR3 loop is CASSVDGSSYNEQFF. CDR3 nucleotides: TGTGCCAGCAGTGTGGACGGGAGCTCCTACAATGAGCAGTTCTTC.

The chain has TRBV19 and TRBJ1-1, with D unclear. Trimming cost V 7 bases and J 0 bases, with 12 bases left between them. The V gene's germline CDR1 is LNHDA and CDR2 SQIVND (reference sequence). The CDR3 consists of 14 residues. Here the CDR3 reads CASTQIFLNTEAFF. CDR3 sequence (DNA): TGTGCCAGTACCCAAATTTTCTTGAACACTGAAGCTTTCTTT.

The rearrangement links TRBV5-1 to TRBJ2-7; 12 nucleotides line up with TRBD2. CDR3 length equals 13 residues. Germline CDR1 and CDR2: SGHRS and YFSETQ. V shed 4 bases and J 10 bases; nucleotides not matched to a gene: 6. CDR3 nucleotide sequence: TGCGCCAGCAGCCCGGTCGGACTAGCGGGACAGTACTTC. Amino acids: CASSPVGLAGQYF. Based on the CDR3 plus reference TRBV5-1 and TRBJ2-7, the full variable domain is KAGVTQTPRYLIKTRGQQVTLSCSPISGHRSVSWYQQTPGQGLQFLFEYFSETQRNKGNFPGRFSGRQFSNSRSEMNVSTLELGDSALYLCASSPVGLAGQYFGPGTRLTVT.

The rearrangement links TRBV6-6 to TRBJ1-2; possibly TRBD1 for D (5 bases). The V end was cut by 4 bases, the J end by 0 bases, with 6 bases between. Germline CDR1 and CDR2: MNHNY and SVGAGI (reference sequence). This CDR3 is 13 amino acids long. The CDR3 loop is CASSLTANYGYTF. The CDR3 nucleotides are TGTGCCAGCAGTTTGACAGCTAACTATGGCTACACCTTC.